This TCR beta chain is drawn from a study of CD8+ T cells in alopecia areata. This clone has at least ten counts. Gene names and germline refer to mouse. cDNA prepared by RNA extraction and subsequent reverse transcription served as the template for sequencing. The protocol was immunoSEQ multiplex PCR, while the TCRdb copy is restricted to in-frame clones and leaves out a portion. The sample is made up of some 120,000 clones, none counted only once. The source is a C3H/HeJ mouse with alopecia areata. The MHC haplotype of the strain is H2-k. The sequencing input was lesional skin.

CDR3 DNA (partial): TGTGCCAGCACAGGGGGGGCGGCT. It encodes CASTGGAA. The full CDR3 protein is CASTGGAAEQFF. The chain has TRBV13-3 and TRBJ2-1; TRBD2 is a possible D gene (8 bases). The read gets to within 4 residues of the CDR3 end, and the germline J gene fills in the rest. CDR3 size: 12 residues. Germline V lookup: CDR1 NNHDY, CDR2 SYVADS.